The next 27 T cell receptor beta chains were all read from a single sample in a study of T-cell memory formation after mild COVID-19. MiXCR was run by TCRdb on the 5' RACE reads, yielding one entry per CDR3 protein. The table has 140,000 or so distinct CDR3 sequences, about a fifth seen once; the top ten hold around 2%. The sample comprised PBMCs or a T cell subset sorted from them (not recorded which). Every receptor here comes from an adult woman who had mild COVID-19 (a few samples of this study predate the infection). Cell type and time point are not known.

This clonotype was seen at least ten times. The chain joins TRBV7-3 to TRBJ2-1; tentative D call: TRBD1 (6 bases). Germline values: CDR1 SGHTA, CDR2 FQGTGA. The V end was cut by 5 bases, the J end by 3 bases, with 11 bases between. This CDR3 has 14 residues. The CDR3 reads CASSPLGGYNEQFF. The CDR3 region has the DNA TGTGCCAGCAGCCCTTTAGGGGGCTACAATGAGCAGTTCTTC.

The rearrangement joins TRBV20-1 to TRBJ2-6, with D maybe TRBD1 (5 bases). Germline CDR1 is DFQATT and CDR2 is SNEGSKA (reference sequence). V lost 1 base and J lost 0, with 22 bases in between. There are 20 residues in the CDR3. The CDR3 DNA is TGCAGTGCTAGAGCCCCAGGGTACTTACCTAACTCCTCTGGGGCCAACGTCCTGACTTTC. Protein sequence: CSARAPGYLPNSSGANVLTF.

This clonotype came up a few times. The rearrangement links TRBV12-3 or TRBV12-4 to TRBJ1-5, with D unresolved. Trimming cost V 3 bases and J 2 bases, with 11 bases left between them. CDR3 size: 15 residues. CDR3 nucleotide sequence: TGTGCCAGCAGTTTTTCTACTCCGGGCAATCAGCCCCAGCATTTT. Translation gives CASSFSTPGNQPQHF.

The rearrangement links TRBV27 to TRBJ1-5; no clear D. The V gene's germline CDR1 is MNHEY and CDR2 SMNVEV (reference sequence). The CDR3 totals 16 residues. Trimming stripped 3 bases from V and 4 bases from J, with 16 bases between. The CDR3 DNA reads TGTGCCAGCAGTTTCAAGGCTTCTTCCGGAAATCAGCCCCAGCATTTT. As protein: CASSFKASSGNQPQHF.

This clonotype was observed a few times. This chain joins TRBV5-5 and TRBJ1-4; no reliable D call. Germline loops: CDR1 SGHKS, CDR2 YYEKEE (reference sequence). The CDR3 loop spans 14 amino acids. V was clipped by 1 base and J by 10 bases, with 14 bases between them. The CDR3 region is CASSLSGYGGKLFF. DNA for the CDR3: TGTGCCAGCAGCTTGAGCGGGTATGGAGGAAAACTGTTTTTT. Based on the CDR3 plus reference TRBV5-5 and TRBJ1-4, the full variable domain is DAGVTQSPTHLIKTRGQQVTLRCSPISGHKSVSWYQQVLGQGPQFIFQYYEKEERGRGNFPDRFSARQFPNYSSELNVNALLLGDSALYLCASSLSGYGGKLFFGSGTQLSVL.

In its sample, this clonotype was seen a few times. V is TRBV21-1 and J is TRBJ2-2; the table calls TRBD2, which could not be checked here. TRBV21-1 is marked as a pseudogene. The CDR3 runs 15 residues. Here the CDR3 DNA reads TGTGCCAGCAGCACTAGCGGGGGGGCGAACGGGGAGCTGTTTTTT. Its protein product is CASSTSGGANGELFF.

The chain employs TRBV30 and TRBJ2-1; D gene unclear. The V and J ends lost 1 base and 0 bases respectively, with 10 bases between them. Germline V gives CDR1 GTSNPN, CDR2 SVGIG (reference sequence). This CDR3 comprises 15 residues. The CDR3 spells CAWSDLPSSYNEQFF. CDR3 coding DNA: TGTGCCTGGAGTGACCTACCCAGCTCCTACAATGAGCAGTTCTTC.

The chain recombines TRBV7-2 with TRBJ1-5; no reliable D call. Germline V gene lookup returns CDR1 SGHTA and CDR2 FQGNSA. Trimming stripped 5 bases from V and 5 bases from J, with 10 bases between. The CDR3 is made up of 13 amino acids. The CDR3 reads CASSPTFDQPQHF. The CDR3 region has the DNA TGTGCCAGCAGCCCCACCTTCGATCAGCCCCAGCATTTT.

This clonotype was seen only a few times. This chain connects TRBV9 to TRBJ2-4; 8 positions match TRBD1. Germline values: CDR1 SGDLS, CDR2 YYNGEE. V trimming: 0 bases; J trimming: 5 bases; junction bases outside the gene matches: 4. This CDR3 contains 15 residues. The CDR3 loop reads CASSVGGQGENIQYF. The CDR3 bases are TGTGCCAGCAGCGTAGGAGGACAGGGAGAAAACATTCAGTACTTC.

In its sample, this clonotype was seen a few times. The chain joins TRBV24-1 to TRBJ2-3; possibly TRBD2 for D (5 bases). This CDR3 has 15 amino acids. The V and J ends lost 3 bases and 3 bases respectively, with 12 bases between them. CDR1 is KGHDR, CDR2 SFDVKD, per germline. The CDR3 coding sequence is TGTGCCACCAGTGATCCGGGCTGGGAGACAGATACGCAGTATTTT. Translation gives CATSDPGWETDTQYF.

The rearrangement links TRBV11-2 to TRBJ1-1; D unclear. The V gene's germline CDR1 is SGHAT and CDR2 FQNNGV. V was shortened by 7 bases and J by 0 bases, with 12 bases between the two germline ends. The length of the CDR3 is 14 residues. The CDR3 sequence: CASTLSQLNTEAFF. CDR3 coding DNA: TGTGCCAGCACCTTGTCCCAGTTGAACACTGAAGCTTTCTTT.

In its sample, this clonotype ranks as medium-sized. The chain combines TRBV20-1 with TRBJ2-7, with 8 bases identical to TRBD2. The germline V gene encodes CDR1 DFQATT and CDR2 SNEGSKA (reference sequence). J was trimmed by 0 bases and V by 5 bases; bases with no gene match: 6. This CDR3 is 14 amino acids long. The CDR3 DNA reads TGCAGTGCTTATCGGGGGGGGTACTCCTACGAGCAGTACTTC. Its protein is CSAYRGGYSYEQYF.

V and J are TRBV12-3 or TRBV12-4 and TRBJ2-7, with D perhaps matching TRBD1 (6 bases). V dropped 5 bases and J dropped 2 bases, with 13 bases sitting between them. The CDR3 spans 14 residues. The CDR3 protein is CASSRWDNTYEQYF. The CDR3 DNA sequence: TGTGCCAGCAGTCGATGGGACAACACCTACGAGCAGTACTTC.

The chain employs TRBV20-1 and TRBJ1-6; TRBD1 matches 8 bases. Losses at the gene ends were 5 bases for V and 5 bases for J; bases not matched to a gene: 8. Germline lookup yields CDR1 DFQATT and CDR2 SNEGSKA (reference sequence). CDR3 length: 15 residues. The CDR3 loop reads CSAEWRQGNNSPLHF. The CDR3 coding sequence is TGCAGTGCTGAGTGGAGACAGGGGAATAATTCACCCCTCCACTTT.

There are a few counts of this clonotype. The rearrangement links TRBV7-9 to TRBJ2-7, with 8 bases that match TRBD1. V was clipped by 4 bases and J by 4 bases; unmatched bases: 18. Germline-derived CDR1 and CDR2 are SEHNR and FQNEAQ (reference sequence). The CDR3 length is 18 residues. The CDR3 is CASSSDRGPRFHIYEQYF. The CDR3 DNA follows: TGTGCCAGCAGCTCAGACAGGGGACCTCGGTTCCATATTTACGAGCAGTACTTC.

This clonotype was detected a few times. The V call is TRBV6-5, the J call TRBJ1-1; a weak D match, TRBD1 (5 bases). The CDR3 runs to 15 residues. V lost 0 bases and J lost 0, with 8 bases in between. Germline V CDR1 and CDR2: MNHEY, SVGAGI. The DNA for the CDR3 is TGTGCCAGCAGTTACTCGGGGCCCCTGAACACTGAAGCTTTCTTT. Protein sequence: CASSYSGPLNTEAFF.

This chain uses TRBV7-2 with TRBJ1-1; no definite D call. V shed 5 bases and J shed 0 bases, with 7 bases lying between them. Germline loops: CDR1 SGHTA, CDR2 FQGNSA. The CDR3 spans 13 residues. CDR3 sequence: CASSPYLNTEAFF. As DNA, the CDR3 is TGTGCCAGCAGCCCTTACCTGAACACTGAAGCTTTCTTT.

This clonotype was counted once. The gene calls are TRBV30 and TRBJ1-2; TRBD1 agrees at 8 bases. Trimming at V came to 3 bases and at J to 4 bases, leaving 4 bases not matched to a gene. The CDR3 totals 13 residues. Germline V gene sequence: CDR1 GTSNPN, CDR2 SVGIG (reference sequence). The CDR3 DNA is TGTGCCTGGAGGACAGGGGCGTCCTATGGCTACACCTTC. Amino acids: CAWRTGASYGYTF.

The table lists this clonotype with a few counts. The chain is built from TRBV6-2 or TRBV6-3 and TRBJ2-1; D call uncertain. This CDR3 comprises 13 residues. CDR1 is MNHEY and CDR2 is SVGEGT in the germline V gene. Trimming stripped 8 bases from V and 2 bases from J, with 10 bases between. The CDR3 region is CASGGAPYNEQFF. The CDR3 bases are TGTGCCAGCGGTGGTGCGCCCTACAATGAGCAGTTCTTC.

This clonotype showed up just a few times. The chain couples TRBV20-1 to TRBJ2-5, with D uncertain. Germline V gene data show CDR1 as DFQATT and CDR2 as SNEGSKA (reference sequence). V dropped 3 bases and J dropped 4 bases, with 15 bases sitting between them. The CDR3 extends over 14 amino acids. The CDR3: CSASKQLPGETQYF. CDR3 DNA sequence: TGCAGTGCTAGTAAACAGCTCCCCGGAGAGACCCAGTACTTC.

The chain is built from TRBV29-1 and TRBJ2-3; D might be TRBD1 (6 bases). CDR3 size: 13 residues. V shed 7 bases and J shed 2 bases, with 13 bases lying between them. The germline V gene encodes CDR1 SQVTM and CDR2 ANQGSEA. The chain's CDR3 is CSGTGTTTDTQYF. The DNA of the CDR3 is TGCAGCGGGACCGGGACAACCACAGATACGCAGTATTTT.

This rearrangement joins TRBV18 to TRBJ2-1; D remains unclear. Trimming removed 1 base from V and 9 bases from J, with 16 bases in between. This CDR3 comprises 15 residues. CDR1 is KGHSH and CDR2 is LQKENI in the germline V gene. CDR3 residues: CASSPRAAEGSEQFF. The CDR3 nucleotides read TGTGCCAGCTCACCACGGGCAGCAGAAGGTAGTGAGCAGTTCTTC. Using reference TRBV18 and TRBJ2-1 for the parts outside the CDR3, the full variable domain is NAGVMQNPRHLVRRRGQEARLRCSPMKGHSHVYWYRQLPEEGLKFMVYLQKENIIDESGMPKERFSAEFPKEGPSILRIQQVVRGDSAAYFCASSPRAAEGSEQFFGPGTRLTVL.

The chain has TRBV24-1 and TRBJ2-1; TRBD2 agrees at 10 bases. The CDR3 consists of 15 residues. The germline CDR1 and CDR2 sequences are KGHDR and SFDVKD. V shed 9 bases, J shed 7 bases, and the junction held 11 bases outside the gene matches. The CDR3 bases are TGTGCCACCTCCAGGACTAGCGGCACACGGAATGAGCAGTTCTTC. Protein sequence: CATSRTSGTRNEQFF.

The CDR3 protein is CASSLTGSGLVPNEQFF. The DNA for the CDR3 is TGTGCCAGCAGCTTAACGGGCTCCGGACTAGTTCCCAATGAGCAGTTCTTC. This chain links TRBV7-2 with TRBJ2-1; 7 nucleotides match TRBD2. Losses at the gene ends were 2 bases for V and 6 bases for J; bases not matched to a gene: 13. Germline-derived CDR1 and CDR2 are SGHTA and FQGNSA. This CDR3 spans 17 amino acids.

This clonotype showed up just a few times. The CDR3 spells CASSLMGQLTDTQYF. As DNA, the CDR3 is TGTGCCAGCAGCTTAATGGGACAACTAACGGATACGCAGTATTTT. This chain links TRBV7-3 with TRBJ2-3, with a possible D match to TRBD1 (6 bases). This CDR3 has 15 residues. Germline lookup yields CDR1 SGHTA and CDR2 FQGTGA. Trimming shortened V by 1 base and J by 6 bases, and 14 bases separated the two germline ends.

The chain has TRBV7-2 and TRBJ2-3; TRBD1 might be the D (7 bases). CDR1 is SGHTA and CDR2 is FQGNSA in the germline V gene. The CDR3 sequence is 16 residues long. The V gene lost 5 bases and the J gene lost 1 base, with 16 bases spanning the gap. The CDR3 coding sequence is TGTGCCAGCAGCCCTGGAGGGGGCTCGGGCACAGATACGCAGTATTTT. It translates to CASSPGGGSGTDTQYF.

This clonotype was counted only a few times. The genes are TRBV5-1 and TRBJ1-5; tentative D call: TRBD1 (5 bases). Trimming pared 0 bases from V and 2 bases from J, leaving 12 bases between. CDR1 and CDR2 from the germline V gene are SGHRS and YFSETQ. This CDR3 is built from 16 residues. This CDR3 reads CASSLGGAGGNQPQHF. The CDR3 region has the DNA TGCGCCAGCAGCTTGGGTGGGGCTGGGGGCAATCAGCCCCAGCATTTT.